Detailed here is one T cell receptor beta chain. Its antigen is not identified. PCR employed 60 Vbeta and 13 Jbeta primers. The data were produced by immunoSEQ multiplex PCR, yet TCRdb's version contains in-frame clones alone and is incomplete. Of approximately 86,000 clones in the sample, approximately 81% were seen once. This sample is part of a study of cytomegalovirus exposure and HLA in healthy donors. For the study at large: HLA-typed donors were the source of 83 million or so unique TCRs, which an early data release held.

Study-level results: When analyzed later, a missense DCLRE1C variant was found to be linked to TCR beta V- and J-gene trimming. Being productive about 90% or about 30% of the time was typical of most TCR beta V segments in an earlier analysis. The study recorded some 160 TCR beta chains that were cytomegalovirus-associated.

This clonotype was obtained from a man aged 35-49 years in good health and CMV-seropositive. The sequenced sample consisted of PBMCs.

The CDR3 nucleotides are TGCGCCAGCACGTTGATAGCGGGAGCTCAAGAGACCCAGTACTTC. This translates into CASTLIAGAQETQYF. The chain couples TRBV5-1 to TRBJ2-5; TRBD2 aligns across 9 bases. Germline V gene lookup returns CDR1 SGHRS and CDR2 YFSETQ. Losses at the gene ends were 6 bases for V and 2 bases for J; bases not matched to a gene: 8. This CDR3 is 15 amino acids long.